The sequence of this TCR beta chain was determined in a study of blood T cells in healthy people across ages. The second PCR ran about 6 to 11 cycles with a sample-barcoded 5' primer and J-beta primers. TCRdb itself ran the 5' RACE reads through MiXCR, one entry per CDR3 protein. Found here are hundreds of thousands of distinct CDR3 sequences, 40% to 50% of them singletons; the top ten hold roughly a fifth. This clonotype was recorded a few times. The CDR3 consists of 14 residues. CDR1 and CDR2 (germline): SGHTA, FQGNSA. Trimming shortened V by 3 bases and J by 5 bases, and 13 bases separated the two germline ends.

Specimen: blood. The rearrangement joins TRBV7-2 to TRBJ2-5; weak D call: TRBD1 (6 bases). The TCR originated in a man in his sixties in good health. The CDR3 region has the DNA TGTGCCAGCAGCTTCAACAGGGCCCGGGAGACCCAGTACTTC. Amino acids: CASSFNRARETQYF.